What follows are 12 T cell receptor beta chains derived from one specimen sequenced in a study of cytomegalovirus exposure and HLA in healthy donors (dated by TCRdb to 2015 to 2018). Library construction relied on the immunoSEQ multiplex PCR assay. For the multiplex PCR, a mixture combining 60 forward primers for TCR Vbeta segments and 13 reverse primers for TCR Jbeta segments was used. TCRdb's version of the immuneACCESS table is confined to in-frame rearrangements and falls short of the full clone set. An unresolved V gene accounts for under half of the shortfall where checked; the remainder is of unknown origin. The sample includes approximately 130,000 clones, with about 80% observed a single time. The top ten clonotypes cover 2.7% of the sample. What was sequenced was PBMCs. Every receptor here comes from a boy between 2 and 10 years old in good health and CMV-seronegative.

The chain couples TRBV4-2 to TRBJ1-1; TRBD1 matches 8 bases. The germline V gene has CDR1 LGHNA and CDR2 YNFKEQ. The CDR3 is 13 amino acids. V gave up 3 bases and J gave up 7 bases; unmatched junction bases: 4. The CDR3: CASSHPGQGEAFF. DNA for the CDR3: TGTGCCAGCAGCCACCCCGGACAGGGTGAAGCTTTCTTT.

Details on this clone: Germline is not matched at one junction end, which may reflect a read error. J is TRBJ1-1 and V is TRBV7-9, with D perhaps TRBD1 (5 bases). Per the germline V gene, CDR1 is SEHNR and CDR2 is FQNEAQ (reference sequence). The CDR3 has 15 residues. CDR3 sequence reads: CSSSSSWTFKAEAFF. The CDR3 bases are TGTTCCAGCAGTTCCTCTTGGACATTTAAGGCTGAAGCTTTCTTT. Looking up the rest from reference TRBV7-9 and TRBJ1-1 gives the full variable domain: DTGVSQNPRHKITKRGQNVTFRCDPISEHNRLYWYRQTLGQGPEFLTYFQNEAQLEKSRLLSDRFSAERPKGSFSTLEIQRTEQGDSAMYLCSSSSSWTFKAEAFFGQGTRLTVV.

The rearrangement uses TRBV13 and TRBJ2-5; possible D gene TRBD2, 6 bases. Trimming cost V 5 bases and J 4 bases, with 20 bases left between them. The CDR3 sequence is 16 residues long. The germline V gene has CDR1 PRHDT and CDR2 FYEKMQ (reference sequence). The CDR3 DNA is TGTGCCAGCAGCCCGCCGGGGGTGGGTGGTTCAGAGACCCAGTACTTC. Its translation: CASSPPGVGGSETQYF.

This chain uses TRBV7-2 with TRBJ2-3, with 7 positions matching TRBD2. This CDR3 spans 15 amino acids. Germline V gene data show CDR1 as SGHTA and CDR2 as FQGNSA. J gave up 1 base and V 6 bases, and 7 bases lay outside the gene matches. The chain's CDR3 is CASSVGAGGTDTQYF. The CDR3 bases are TGTGCCAGCAGTGTAGGGGCGGGGGGCACAGATACGCAGTATTTT. The full variable domain, rest sourced from reference TRBV7-2 and TRBJ2-3, is GAGVSQSPSNKVTEKGKDVELRCDPISGHTALYWYRQSLGQGLEFLIYFQGNSAPDKSGLPSDRFSAERTGGSVSTLTIQRTQQEDSAVYLCASSVGAGGTDTQYFGPGTRLTVL.

V usage is TRBV6-1 and J usage is TRBJ1-5, with D tentatively TRBD1 (5 bases). V lost 1 base to trimming and J lost 9 bases, with 13 bases between them. The CDR3 consists of 14 residues. Looked up from germline, CDR1 is MNHNS and CDR2 is SASEGT. CDR3 region: CASSEGQSPWPQHF. In DNA form, the CDR3 reads TGTGCCAGCAGTGAAGGACAGAGCCCCTGGCCCCAGCATTTT.

Written as DNA, the CDR3 is TGTGCCAGCCGGGGGACTAGCGGGTACCAAGAGACCCAGTACTTC. Amino acids: CASRGTSGYQETQYF. The chain carries TRBV4-2 and TRBJ2-5; 12 bases match TRBD2. The trim removed 8 bases at V and 0 bases at J, leaving 4 bases unmatched. CDR1 and CDR2 from the germline V gene are LGHNA and YNFKEQ. CDR3 size: 15 residues.

This clone has only a few counts. The V call is TRBV5-1, the J call TRBJ2-3; D is uncertain. The germline V gene encodes CDR1 SGHRS and CDR2 YFSETQ. The V end lost 6 bases, the J end lost 2 bases, and 13 bases lay between the germline ends. The CDR3 runs 14 residues. CDR3 amino acids: CASKMPRLTDTQYF. DNA of the CDR3: TGCGCCAGCAAAATGCCAAGACTCACAGATACGCAGTATTTT.

The chain combines TRBV25-1 with TRBJ2-1; D might be TRBD2 (5 bases). The CDR3 consists of 15 residues. Trimming cost V 1 base and J 5 bases, with 12 bases left between them. Germline V lookup: CDR1 MGHDK, CDR2 SYGVNS. In DNA, the CDR3 is TGTGCCAGCAGTGAATTTGGTAGCGATAACAATGAGCAGTTCTTC. The encoded protein is CASSEFGSDNNEQFF.

V and J are TRBV4-3 and TRBJ1-6, with D hard to call. The CDR3 has 16 residues. The V gene's germline CDR1 is LGHNA and CDR2 YSLEER. V lost 5 bases and J lost 7, with 18 bases in between. The DNA of the CDR3 is TGCGCCAGCAGCTTTCTGGGCGAAACAGTGAATTCACCCCTCCACTTT. As protein: CASSFLGETVNSPLHF.

The sample holds one count of this clone. The chain has TRBV4-1 and TRBJ2-1, with D maybe TRBD2 (6 bases). V gave up 0 bases and J gave up 9 bases, with 24 bases separating them. Looked up from germline, CDR1 is MGHRA and CDR2 is YSYEKL. CDR3 length: 18 residues. The CDR3 sequence is CASSQDPSRGGLMVEQFF. For the CDR3, the DNA is TGCGCCAGCAGCCAAGATCCCTCTCGGGGAGGTCTGATGGTTGAGCAGTTCTTC.

The CDR3 reads CASSKEGTDRTDTQYF. The CDR3 nucleotides read TGTGCCAGCAGCAAAGAGGGAACAGACAGAACAGATACGCAGTATTTT. The V and J genes are TRBV21-1 and TRBJ2-3; the D call in the table, TRBD1, was not verified against the DNA. TRBV21-1 is a listed pseudogene. This CDR3 has 16 residues.

This chain links TRBV7-8 with TRBJ1-2, with 8 bases lining up with TRBD1. CDR1 and CDR2 (germline): SGHVS, FQNEAQ. This CDR3 has 15 residues. After removal of 4 bases from V and 7 bases from J, the junction contained 11 bases not matched to a gene. CDR3 DNA: TGTGCCAGCAGCTCCGGACAGGGAGAGTCGGCTGGCTACACCTTC. This encodes CASSSGQGESAGYTF.